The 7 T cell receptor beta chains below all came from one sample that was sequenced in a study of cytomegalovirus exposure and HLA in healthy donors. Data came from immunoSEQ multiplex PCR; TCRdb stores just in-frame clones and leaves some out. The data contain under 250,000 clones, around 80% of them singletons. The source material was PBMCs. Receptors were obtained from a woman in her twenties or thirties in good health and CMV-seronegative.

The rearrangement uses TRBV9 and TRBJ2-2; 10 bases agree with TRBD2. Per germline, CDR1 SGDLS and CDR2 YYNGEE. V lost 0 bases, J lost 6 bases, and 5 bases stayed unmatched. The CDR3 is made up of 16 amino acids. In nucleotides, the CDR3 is TGTGCCAGCAGCGTAGGTCCTAGCGGGAGTTCCGGGGAGCTGTTTTTT. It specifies CASSVGPSGSSGELFF. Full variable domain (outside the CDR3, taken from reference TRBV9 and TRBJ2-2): DSGVTQTPKHLITATGQRVTLRCSPRSGDLSVYWYQQSLDQGLQFLIQYYNGEERAKGNILERFSAQQFPDLHSELNLSSLELGDSALYFCASSVGPSGSSGELFFGEGSRLTVL.

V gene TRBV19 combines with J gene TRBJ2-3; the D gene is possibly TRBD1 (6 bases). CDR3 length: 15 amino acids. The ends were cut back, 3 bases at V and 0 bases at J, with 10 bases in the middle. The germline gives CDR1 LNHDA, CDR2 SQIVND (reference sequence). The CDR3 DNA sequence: TGTGCCAGTAGTATGCAGGGGTATAGCACAGATACGCAGTATTTT. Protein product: CASSMQGYSTDTQYF.

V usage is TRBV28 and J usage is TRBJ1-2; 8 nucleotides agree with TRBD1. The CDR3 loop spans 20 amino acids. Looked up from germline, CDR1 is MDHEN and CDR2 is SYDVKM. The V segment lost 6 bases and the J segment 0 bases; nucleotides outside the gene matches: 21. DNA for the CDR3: TGTGCCAGCAGCTCACCTTTCACCAGGGGGCGGAACGGCCCTAACTATGGCTACACCTTC. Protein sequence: CASSSPFTRGRNGPNYGYTF.

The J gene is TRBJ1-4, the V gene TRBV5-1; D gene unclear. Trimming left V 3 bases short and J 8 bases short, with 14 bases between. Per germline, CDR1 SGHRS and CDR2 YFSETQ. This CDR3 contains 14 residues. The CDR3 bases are TGCGCCAGCAGCTCGGGAAGCGGCGGAGAAAAACTGTTTTTT. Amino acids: CASSSGSGGEKLFF.

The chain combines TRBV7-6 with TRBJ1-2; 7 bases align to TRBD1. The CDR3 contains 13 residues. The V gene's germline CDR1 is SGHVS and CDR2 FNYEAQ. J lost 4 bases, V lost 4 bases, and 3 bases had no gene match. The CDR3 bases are TGTGCCAGCAGCTCTACAGGGGTCTATGGCTACACCTTC. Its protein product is CASSSTGVYGYTF. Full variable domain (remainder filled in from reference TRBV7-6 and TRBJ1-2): GAGVSQSPRYKVTKRGQDVALRCDPISGHVSLYWYRQALGQGPEFLTYFNYEAQQDKSGLPNDRFSAERPEGSISTLTIQRTEQRDSAMYRCASSSTGVYGYTFGSGTRLTVV.

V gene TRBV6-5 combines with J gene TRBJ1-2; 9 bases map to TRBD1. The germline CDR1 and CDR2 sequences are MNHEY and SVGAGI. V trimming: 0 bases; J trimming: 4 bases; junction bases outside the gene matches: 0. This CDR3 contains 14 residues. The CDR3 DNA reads TGTGCCAGCAGTTACTCGGACAGGGGCTATGGCTACACCTTC. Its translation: CASSYSDRGYGYTF.

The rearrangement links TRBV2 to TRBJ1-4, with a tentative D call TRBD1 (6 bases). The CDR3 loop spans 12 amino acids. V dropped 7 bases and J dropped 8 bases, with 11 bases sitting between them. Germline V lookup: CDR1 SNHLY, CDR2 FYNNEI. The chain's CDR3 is CASTDQGEKLFF. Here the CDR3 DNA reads TGTGCCAGCACAGATCAGGGGGAAAAACTGTTTTTT.